These T cell receptor beta chains were read from a single sample in a study of beta chain features in type 1 diabetes. Here immunoSEQ multiplex PCR was the method, and the copy in TCRdb shows in-frame clones only, minus some. The sample includes 500,000 to 650,000 clones, 9.5% to 15% of them seen just once. Sequenced sample: naive CD4+ T cells from blood. The receptor set was obtained from a man aged 30-40 years with type 1 diabetes. CDR3s include the opening cysteine and the closing phenylalanine or tryptophan. The order of the fields is J gene, clone size, V gene, D gene, CDR3 DNA, CDR3 protein. D genes are given only for firm matches. Size is omitted from some rows. Given values are once, few, many or a class for expanded clones.

j_gene: TRBJ2-7
abundance: -
v_gene: TRBV15
d_gene: -
CDR3nt: TGTGCCACCAGCAGAGATCGGGGAGACGAGCAGTACTTC
CDR3aa: CATSRDRGDEQYF

j_gene: TRBJ2-1
abundance: few
v_gene: TRBV29-1
d_gene: -
CDR3nt: TGCAGCGCCTTGCCAGGCAATGAGCAGTTCTTC
CDR3aa: CSALPGNEQFF

j_gene: TRBJ2-5
abundance: -
v_gene: TRBV21-1
d_gene: -
CDR3nt: TGTGCCAGCAGCAAGGCGGCCCAAGAGACCCAGTACTTC
CDR3aa: CASSKAAQETQYF

j_gene: TRBJ1-2
abundance: -
v_gene: TRBV14
d_gene: -
CDR3nt: TGTGCCAGCAGCCAAGCCTTCCAGGGCGACTACACCTTC
CDR3aa: CASSQAFQGDYTF

j_gene: TRBJ2-3
abundance: -
v_gene: TRBV5-6
d_gene: TRBD1
CDR3nt: TGTGCCAGCACCCTGACCAGGGGGCATACCACAGATACGCAGTATTTT
CDR3aa: CASTLTRGHTTDTQYF

j_gene: TRBJ2-1
abundance: few
v_gene: TRBV7-9
d_gene: -
CDR3nt: TGTGCCAGCAGCCCAGAGAACAATGAGCAGTTCTTC
CDR3aa: CASSPENNEQFF

j_gene: TRBJ2-3
abundance: -
v_gene: TRBV19
d_gene: -
CDR3nt: TGTGCCAGTAGCCCCGCGGCAGATACGCAGTATTTT
CDR3aa: CASSPAADTQYF

j_gene: TRBJ2-5
abundance: -
v_gene: TRBV7-9
d_gene: -
CDR3nt: TGTGCCAGCAGCTCGGGGGACCTGGGCCAGTACTTC
CDR3aa: CASSSGDLGQYF

j_gene: TRBJ1-4
abundance: few
v_gene: TRBV27
d_gene: TRBD1
CDR3nt: TGTGCCAGCAGTCCCTTACAGGGGGCCCGGGAAAAACTGTTTTTT
CDR3aa: CASSPLQGAREKLFF

j_gene: TRBJ1-2
abundance: -
v_gene: TRBV5-4
d_gene: -
CDR3nt: TGTGCCAGCAGCTTGGTATATTCGGGGCATGGCTACACCTTC
CDR3aa: CASSLVYSGHGYTF

j_gene: TRBJ1-5
abundance: -
v_gene: TRBV29-1
d_gene: TRBD1
CDR3nt: TGCAGCGTTGGGGACAGGTACGCGACCCAGCATTTT
CDR3aa: CSVGDRYATQHF

j_gene: TRBJ2-1
abundance: -
v_gene: TRBV18
d_gene: TRBD2
CDR3nt: TGTGCCAGCTTCCCGACTAGCGGGCCATCTTCCTACAATGAGCAGTTCTTC
CDR3aa: CASFPTSGPSSYNEQFF

j_gene: TRBJ2-3
abundance: -
v_gene: TRBV14
d_gene: -
CDR3nt: TGTGCCAGCAGAGGTCAAAGCACAGATACGCAGTATTTT
CDR3aa: CASRGQSTDTQYF

j_gene: TRBJ2-7
abundance: once
v_gene: TRBV10-3
d_gene: -
CDR3nt: TGTGCCATCAGTGAGTCGGGACGGGCCTCCTACGAGCAGTACTTC
CDR3aa: CAISESGRASYEQYF

j_gene: TRBJ2-1
abundance: few
v_gene: TRBV7-9
d_gene: TRBD2
CDR3nt: TGTGCCAGCAGCAAGGGACTAGCGGGGGGTGAGCAGTTCTTC
CDR3aa: CASSKGLAGGEQFF

j_gene: TRBJ2-1
abundance: few
v_gene: TRBV11-2
d_gene: -
CDR3nt: TGTGCCAGCAGTTTTATCCGGGGTCGGGGCAATGAGCAGTTCTTC
CDR3aa: CASSFIRGRGNEQFF

j_gene: TRBJ2-4
abundance: few
v_gene: TRBV10-3
d_gene: TRBD2
CDR3nt: TGTGCCATCAGTCGGACTAGCGGGGGAGCCAAAAACATTCAGTACTTC
CDR3aa: CAISRTSGGAKNIQYF

j_gene: TRBJ1-2
abundance: -
v_gene: TRBV9
d_gene: TRBD1
CDR3nt: TGTGCCAGCAGCACCGCGACAGGGAGATTCTATGGCTACACCTTC
CDR3aa: CASSTATGRFYGYTF

j_gene: TRBJ1-5
abundance: -
v_gene: TRBV28
d_gene: -
CDR3nt: TGTGCCAGCAGACCTGGGGGGGCCCGGCATTCGACCCAGCATTTT
CDR3aa: CASRPGGARHSTQHF

j_gene: TRBJ2-3
abundance: -
v_gene: TRBV10-3
d_gene: -
CDR3nt: TGTGCCATCAAACCGGGGGCAGGAGGCACAGATACGCAGTATTTT
CDR3aa: CAIKPGAGGTDTQYF

j_gene: TRBJ2-1
abundance: -
v_gene: TRBV4-3
d_gene: -
CDR3nt: TGCGCCAGCAGCCAAGATTGGGGCAGCGTAGGAAGGAATGAGCAGTTCTTC
CDR3aa: CASSQDWGSVGRNEQFF

j_gene: TRBJ1-3
abundance: -
v_gene: TRBV30
d_gene: TRBD1
CDR3nt: TGTGCCTGGGGGACAGGGCAGAGCTCTGGAAACACCATATATTTT
CDR3aa: CAWGTGQSSGNTIYF

j_gene: TRBJ1-1
abundance: few
v_gene: TRBV7-2
d_gene: -
CDR3nt: TGTGCCAGCAGCTTAGACAGGCTGAACACTGAAGCTTTCTTT
CDR3aa: CASSLDRLNTEAFF

j_gene: TRBJ2-2
abundance: -
v_gene: TRBV1
d_gene: -
CDR3nt: TGCACCAGCAGCCAAGATGCTAGCCAGGGGGCGAGGACCGGGGAGCTGTTTTTT
CDR3aa: CTSSQDASQGARTGELFF

j_gene: TRBJ1-2
abundance: few
v_gene: TRBV7-2
d_gene: -
CDR3nt: TGTGCCACCCAGCTTAGCGGGGCTACTAACTATGGCTACACCTTC
CDR3aa: CATQLSGATNYGYTF

j_gene: TRBJ2-7
abundance: few
v_gene: TRBV28
d_gene: TRBD1
CDR3nt: TGTGCCAGCAGACCCGGGACAGCGTTAATCGAGCAGTACTTC
CDR3aa: CASRPGTALIEQYF

j_gene: TRBJ1-1
abundance: -
v_gene: TRBV5-1
d_gene: -
CDR3nt: TGCGCCAGCAGCTTGGAACCGGCGGACACTGAAGCTTTCTTT
CDR3aa: CASSLEPADTEAFF

j_gene: TRBJ2-1
abundance: once
v_gene: TRBV5-4
d_gene: -
CDR3nt: TGTGCCAGCAGCCCAGACTACTACAATGAGCAGTTCTTC
CDR3aa: CASSPDYYNEQFF

j_gene: TRBJ2-7
abundance: -
v_gene: TRBV11-2
d_gene: -
CDR3nt: TGTGCCAGCAGGCTTTATGTTGGCGCCGAGCAGTACTTC
CDR3aa: CASRLYVGAEQYF

j_gene: TRBJ1-4
abundance: few
v_gene: TRBV7-8
d_gene: -
CDR3nt: TGTGCCAGCAGCTTATTCGGAGAGGAAAAACTGTTTTTT
CDR3aa: CASSLFGEEKLFF

j_gene: TRBJ1-6
abundance: -
v_gene: TRBV2
d_gene: TRBD1
CDR3nt: TGTGCCAGCAGTGAAGACAGGGGCACCTATAATTCACCCCTCCACTTT
CDR3aa: CASSEDRGTYNSPLHF

j_gene: TRBJ1-1
abundance: -
v_gene: TRBV18
d_gene: -
CDR3nt: TGTGCCAGCTCTTTGGACAGTAACACTGAAGCTTTCTTT
CDR3aa: CASSLDSNTEAFF

j_gene: TRBJ1-5
abundance: -
v_gene: TRBV6-1
d_gene: -
CDR3nt: TGTGCCAGCAGTGAATACAGGATCAATCAGCCCCAGCATTTT
CDR3aa: CASSEYRINQPQHF

j_gene: TRBJ1-5
abundance: few
v_gene: TRBV5-4
d_gene: -
CDR3nt: TGTGCCAGCAGCTTGGGGGGATCAGGGGAACAGCCCCAGCATTTT
CDR3aa: CASSLGGSGEQPQHF